These 17 T cell receptor beta chains originate from one sample sequenced in a study of cytomegalovirus exposure and HLA in healthy donors. This PCR relied on a set of 60 Vbeta primers and 13 Jbeta primers. TCRdb's table, derived via immunoSEQ multiplex PCR, lists solely in-frame clones and lacks some. Recorded for this sample: roughly 120,000 clones. Sample: PBMCs. The source is a man aged 18 to 29 in good health and CMV-seronegative.

This chain connects TRBV18 to TRBJ2-2; D unresolved. CDR1 and CDR2 from the germline V gene are KGHSH and LQKENI. V was trimmed by 3 bases and J by 1 base, leaving 9 bases between them. The CDR3 runs to 15 residues. The CDR3 loop is CASSPLALNTGELFF. In DNA form, the CDR3 reads TGTGCCAGCTCACCTCTGGCCCTGAACACCGGGGAGCTGTTTTTT.

The chain joins TRBV7-6 to TRBJ2-1, with D tentatively TRBD1 (5 bases). There are 17 residues in the CDR3. Germline loops: CDR1 SGHVS, CDR2 FNYEAQ. Trimming pared 5 bases from V and 0 bases from J, leaving 17 bases between. This CDR3 is CASSLLTDSFSYNEQFF. CDR3 nucleotides: TGTGCCAGCAGCCTCCTAACAGACAGCTTCTCCTACAATGAGCAGTTCTTC.

The rearrangement links TRBV11-1 to TRBJ1-2; 8 bases fit TRBD1. Germline loops: CDR1 SGHAT, CDR2 FQDESV (reference sequence). Trimming removed 2 bases from V and 8 bases from J; junction bases left unmatched: 4. This CDR3 is 13 amino acids long. The chain's CDR3 is CASSLTTGDGYTF. CDR3 in DNA: TGTGCCAGCAGCTTAACGACAGGGGACGGCTACACCTTC.

This chain links TRBV29-1 with TRBJ2-1; tentatively, D is TRBD2 (6 bases). Trimming cost V 7 bases and J 5 bases, with 12 bases left between them. Germline-derived CDR1 and CDR2 are SQVTM and ANQGSEA. This CDR3 spans 12 amino acids. CDR3 in amino acids: CSAEGRHNEQFF. The CDR3 DNA reads as TGCAGCGCGGAGGGACGGCACAATGAGCAGTTCTTC.

The chain links TRBV6-6 to TRBJ2-7, with 9 bases fitting TRBD1. With V trimmed by 6 bases and J by 0 bases, 6 bases remained unmatched. This CDR3 has 15 residues. CDR1 is MNHNY, CDR2 SVGAGI, per germline (reference sequence). The CDR3 loop reads CASREGQGYSYEQYF. The CDR3, as DNA: TGTGCCAGCAGAGAGGGACAGGGCTACTCCTACGAGCAGTACTTC.

The gene calls are TRBV13 and TRBJ2-1; TRBD1 matches 7 bases. The CDR3 sequence is 15 residues long. Germline CDR1 is PRHDT and CDR2 is FYEKMQ (reference sequence). The J segment lost 7 bases and the V segment lost 5 bases, leaving 11 bases of the junction unmatched. The CDR3 here is CASSPHLGQANEQFF. The CDR3 nucleotides read TGTGCCAGCAGCCCCCACCTAGGACAGGCGAATGAGCAGTTCTTC.

The chain joins TRBV6-1 to TRBJ1-1; D may be TRBD1 (6 bases). CDR1 and CDR2 (germline): MNHNS, SASEGT. This CDR3 has 15 residues. Trimming removed 2 bases from V and 4 bases from J, with 14 bases in between. The CDR3 protein is CASSEPTGRSTEAFF. The CDR3 bases are TGTGCCAGCAGTGAACCGACAGGTCGCAGCACTGAAGCTTTCTTT.

This sequence joins TRBV4-1 and TRBJ2-7; TRBD2 aligns across 9 bases. This CDR3 has 16 residues. Germline V gene sequence: CDR1 MGHRA, CDR2 YSYEKL. J was trimmed by 0 bases and V by 3 bases; bases with no gene match: 6. The CDR3 DNA reads TGCGCCAGCAGCCAGAGTCTAGCGGGAAGCTCCTACGAGCAGTACTTC. Its translation: CASSQSLAGSSYEQYF.

The chain is built from TRBV7-9 and TRBJ2-5; maybe TRBD2 (6 bases). V lost 5 bases to trimming and J lost 5 bases, with 24 bases between them. The CDR3 length is 17 residues. The germline V gene encodes CDR1 SEHNR and CDR2 FQNEAQ (reference sequence). CDR3 sequence (DNA): TGTGCCAGCAGCCCCAAGGTAACGGGAGTCCTCGCGGAGACCCAGTACTTC. This encodes CASSPKVTGVLAETQYF.

The chain has TRBV2 and TRBJ2-1, with D unclear. The CDR3 has 12 residues. Trimming removed 4 bases from V and 7 bases from J, with 8 bases in between. The germline V gene encodes CDR1 SNHLY and CDR2 FYNNEI. The CDR3 region is CASSVSWNEQFF. CDR3 nucleotide sequence: TGTGCCAGCAGTGTGAGTTGGAATGAGCAGTTCTTC.

J is TRBJ2-1 and V is TRBV28; maybe TRBD2 (7 bases). Per the germline V gene, CDR1 is MDHEN and CDR2 is SYDVKM. Trimming removed 8 bases at V and 1 base at J, with 18 bases between. This CDR3 has 16 amino acids. The CDR3 loop reads CASQWGGSSSYNEQFF. The CDR3 DNA sequence: TGTGCCAGCCAATGGGGGGGCTCCTCTTCCTACAATGAGCAGTTCTTC.

V is TRBV7-3 and J is TRBJ2-1, with 8 bases lining up with TRBD2. With V trimmed by 5 bases and J by 6 bases, 3 bases remained unmatched. CDR1 is SGHTA, CDR2 FQGTGA, per germline. The CDR3 has 13 amino acids. Here the CDR3 reads CASSHGTSNEQFF. The CDR3 region has the DNA TGTGCCAGCAGCCACGGGACTAGCAATGAGCAGTTCTTC.

The genes are TRBV5-5 and TRBJ2-7, with a weak D call TRBD1 (5 bases). The CDR3 covers 14 residues. The ends were cut back, 7 bases at V and 3 bases at J, with 17 bases in the middle. Germline values: CDR1 SGHKS, CDR2 YYEKEE (reference sequence). The CDR3 here is CASHLNLDSYEQYF. The DNA for the CDR3 is TGTGCCAGCCACCTAAATCTAGACAGCTACGAGCAGTACTTC.

This chain joins TRBV5-1 and TRBJ2-3; 10 nucleotides match TRBD2. Unmatched junction bases numbered 8, after V lost 5 bases and J lost 5 bases. The CDR3 loop spans 15 amino acids. Germline CDR1 SGHRS, CDR2 YFSETQ. The CDR3 loop reads CASSLARTSGDTQYF. The CDR3 DNA sequence: TGCGCCAGCAGTCTAGCCAGGACTAGCGGAGATACGCAGTATTTT.

The gene calls are TRBV7-3 and TRBJ2-7, with 7 positions matching TRBD2. CDR3 length: 13 residues. The germline V gene encodes CDR1 SGHTA and CDR2 FQGTGA. The V and J ends lost 3 bases and 6 bases, in that order; junction bases with no gene match: 5. CDR3 DNA sequence: TGTGCCAGCAGCTTCGGGGGGTCCGGCGAGCAGTACTTC. Translating it yields CASSFGGSGEQYF.

The rearrangement links TRBV15 to TRBJ2-5; 9 nucleotides line up with TRBD1. There are 15 residues in the CDR3. Germline CDR1 LNHNV, CDR2 YYDKDF (reference sequence). V lost 7 bases and J lost 5; bases outside the gene matches: 11. The CDR3 here is CATIRDRVVGETQYF. CDR3 bases: TGTGCCACCATCCGGGACAGGGTGGTCGGGGAGACCCAGTACTTC.

V is TRBV2 and J is TRBJ2-7; D possibly corresponds to TRBD1 (6 bases). The ends were cut back, 2 bases at V and 3 bases at J, with 20 bases in the middle. CDR1 and CDR2 (germline): SNHLY, FYNNEI. The length of the CDR3 is 17 residues. The CDR3 DNA is TGTGCCAGCAGTGAACACTTTACCGGGACAACTATCTACGAGCAGTACTTC. It yields the protein CASSEHFTGTTIYEQYF.